A selection of T cell receptor beta chains follows, all from one sample in a study of beta chain features in type 1 diabetes. TCRdb's table, derived via immunoSEQ multiplex PCR, lists solely in-frame clones and lacks some. The sample has some 660,000 clones; around 15% are singletons. The source material was naive CD4+ T cells from blood. The receptors were sampled from a man aged 18 to 30 with type 1 diabetes. The CDR3 runs from the conserved cysteine through the conserved F or W. Each record gives: J gene, V gene, CDR3 protein.

>TRBJ1-2|TRBV28
CASSYGDRNYGYTF
>TRBJ2-1|TRBV7-6
CASSLALGGNEQFF
>TRBJ1-5|TRBV28
CASSNDRNQPQHF
>TRBJ1-1|TRBV6-5
CASSKTGFGGEAFF
>TRBJ1-2|TRBV7-2
CASSLVPGEYGYTF
>TRBJ2-1|TRBV5-1
CASSLGLAGEANEQFF
>TRBJ2-1|TRBV5-6
CASSRDRGLIYNEQFF
>TRBJ2-7|TRBV11-2
CASSWNAYEQYF
>TRBJ2-7|TRBV10-3
CAISEHTGQGRSYEQYF
>TRBJ2-2|TRBV21-1
CALRTGELFF
>TRBJ2-3|TRBV10-2
CASKQTRDTQYF
>TRBJ1-2|TRBV30
CAWSVGAPGACTF
>TRBJ2-1|TRBV6-5
CASSRTSAHNEQFF
>TRBJ2-5|TRBV10-3
CAISESGGPETQYF
>TRBJ1-1|TRBV6-5
CASRSTGYPEAFF
>TRBJ2-1|TRBV7-2
CASSLTSLWTEQFF
>TRBJ2-2|TRBV5-1
CASSPIGTEGGELFF
>TRBJ2-3|TRBV25-1
CASSTGFGTDTQYF
>TRBJ1-6|TRBV30
CAWSWSSYNSPLHF
>TRBJ2-2|TRBV14
CASSHVGRGRTGELFF
>TRBJ2-1|TRBV7-2
CASSSGQGGEQFF
>TRBJ2-5|TRBV9
CASSVAGVAGAQETQYF
>TRBJ1-1|TRBV7-9
CASSLALGRVGTEAFF
>TRBJ2-4|TRBV6-5
CASSRRQAGNIQYF
>TRBJ1-4|TRBV7-2
CASSLIATDNEKLFF
>TRBJ2-3|TRBV29-1
CSVDSILGPKDTQYF
>TRBJ2-5|TRBV28
CASSLGGRQETQYF
>TRBJ1-2|TRBV18
CASSPIRGYGYTF
>TRBJ2-3|TRBV7-9
CASSLAGADTQYF
>TRBJ1-1|TRBV2
CASSTGPRGSEAFF
>TRBJ1-5|TRBV2
CASSENSGAGQPQHF
>TRBJ1-4|TRBV28
CASSLPGRDNEKLFF
>TRBJ2-7|TRBV30
CAWRQGALHSYEQYF
>TRBJ2-1|TRBV5-1
CASSESSIVGEQFF
>TRBJ2-5|TRBV5-1
CASSFAALTQTQYF
>TRBJ1-3|TRBV7-2
CASRRGYSGNTIYF
>TRBJ1-1|TRBV20-1
CSARGQSKAFF
>TRBJ2-3|TRBV10-3
CAISSREGTDTQYF
>TRBJ2-2|TRBV9
CASSPGGVLNTGELFF
>TRBJ1-4|TRBV6-6
CASSKSPRDLGEKLFF
>TRBJ2-1|TRBV18
CASSLLTSGDNEQFF
>TRBJ2-7|TRBV5-1
CASSPDNRGTYEQYF
>TRBJ1-5|TRBV27
CASSPRGRGQPQHF
>TRBJ2-3|TRBV25-1
CASAGDTDTQYF
>TRBJ2-2|TRBV7-2
CASRPAGSGNRGGELFF
>TRBJ2-5|TRBV9
CASSVAEGRGETQYF
>TRBJ2-7|TRBV5-1
CASSLEGTLLYEQYF
>TRBJ2-4|TRBV6-1
CASSVRDIQYF
>TRBJ1-2|TRBV7-9
CASSSLDREDYGYTF
>TRBJ2-7|TRBV28
CASRAGGPYEQYF
>TRBJ2-7|TRBV30
CAWSASVGEQYF
>TRBJ1-1|TRBV30
CAWRSGTGSTEAFF
>TRBJ2-3|TRBV30
CAWSEGSKFTDTQYF